The 9 T cell receptor beta chains below were found in one sample sequenced in a study of T cell responses to AZD1222 COVID-19 vaccine. Method: immunoSEQ multiplex PCR; TCRdb's copy keeps in-frame clones and lacks some. The sample has 150,000 to 180,000 clones, roughly nine tenths seen once. The sequencing used peripheral blood, collected on day 0 of AZD1222 vaccination. The source is an adult in good health.

The CDR3 DNA reads TGTGCCAGCAGCTTCGTGGGCAGGGGGGACACTGAAGCTTTCTTT. Translation gives CASSFVGRGDTEAFF. The chain is built from TRBV7-9 and TRBJ1-1, with TRBD1 matching over 7 bases. The germline V gene has CDR1 SEHNR and CDR2 FQNEAQ (reference sequence). Germline trimming cut 3 bases from V and 3 bases from J; bases unmatched to any gene: 7. The CDR3 totals 15 residues.

This clone appeared a single time. This chain connects TRBV7-6 to TRBJ2-3; 9 bases match TRBD2. Germline CDR1 reads SGHVS; CDR2 reads FNYEAQ. With 2 bases clipped from V and 4 bases from J, the junction kept 7 bases outside the gene matches. The CDR3 is 16 amino acids. The CDR3 DNA reads TGTGCCAGCAGCTTACGGGCGGGAGGGAGTTCAGATACGCAGTATTTT. Translation gives CASSLRAGGSSDTQYF.

The gene calls are TRBV5-1 and TRBJ2-2; D is undetermined. This CDR3 is built from 16 residues. The germline V gene has CDR1 SGHRS and CDR2 YFSETQ. The V gene lost 1 base and the J gene lost 1 base, with 11 bases spanning the gap. CDR3 region: CASSLQVQGNTGELFF. For the CDR3, the DNA is TGCGCCAGCAGCTTGCAGGTACAAGGGAACACCGGGGAGCTGTTTTTT. Combining the CDR3 with reference TRBV5-1 and TRBJ2-2 gives the whole variable domain KAGVTQTPRYLIKTRGQQVTLSCSPISGHRSVSWYQQTPGQGLQFLFEYFSETQRNKGNFPGRFSGRQFSNSRSEMNVSTLELGDSALYLCASSLQVQGNTGELFFGEGSRLTVL.

V is TRBV7-2 and J is TRBJ1-2, with 8 bases identical to TRBD1. Looked up from germline, CDR1 is SGHTA and CDR2 is FQGNSA. V gave up 8 bases and J gave up 0 bases; unmatched junction bases: 5. CDR3 length: 14 residues. CDR3 amino acids: CASAPGQANYGYTF. The CDR3 nucleotides are TGTGCCAGCGCCCCGGGACAGGCTAACTATGGCTACACCTTC. The variable domain in full, with the rest retrieved from reference TRBV7-2 and TRBJ1-2, is GAGVSQSPSNKVTEKGKDVELRCDPISGHTALYWYRQSLGQGLEFLIYFQGNSAPDKSGLPSDRFSAERTGGSVSTLTIQRTQQEDSAVYLCASAPGQANYGYTFGSGTRLTVV.

The V and J genes are TRBV5-8 and TRBJ1-2; 7 bases line up with TRBD1. CDR1 SGHTS and CDR2 YDEGEE come from the germline V gene. This CDR3 contains 18 residues. After removal of 1 base from V and 4 bases from J, the junction contained 16 bases not matched to a gene. CDR3 DNA: TGTGCCAGCAGCTTGTCGAGTCGAGGGGGCTCCGTGGTCTATGGCTACACCTTC. It translates to CASSLSSRGGSVVYGYTF.

In its sample, this clone was seen a few times. In nucleotides, the CDR3 is TGTGCCAGTAGTACCTATGCTCCCACAGGGGGTGACTATGGCTACACCTTC. Residues: CASSTYAPTGGDYGYTF. The chain links TRBV19 to TRBJ1-2; 8 nucleotides align to TRBD1. The CDR3 consists of 17 residues. Trimming took 4 bases from V and 3 from J; bases not matched to a gene: 13. CDR1 LNHDA and CDR2 SQIVND come from the germline V gene (reference sequence).

The chain is built from TRBV6-1 and TRBJ2-3; 10 nucleotides align to TRBD2. Germline values: CDR1 MNHNS, CDR2 SASEGT. The length of the CDR3 is 14 residues. The V gene end was trimmed by 8 bases and the J gene end by 5 bases; junction bases not matched to a gene: 7. The CDR3 protein is CASDNSGGRDTQYF. In DNA form, the CDR3 reads TGTGCCAGCGATAATAGCGGGGGGAGAGATACGCAGTATTTT.

This sequence joins TRBV7-8 and TRBJ1-3; D is possibly TRBD1 (6 bases). CDR1 is SGHVS, CDR2 FQNEAQ, per germline. V lost 4 bases, J lost 0 bases, and 16 bases lay in between. This CDR3 is 17 amino acids long. For the CDR3, the DNA is TGTGCCAGCAGCTCAGAATACAGGGTAGTCTCTGGAAACACCATATATTTT. Protein sequence: CASSSEYRVVSGNTIYF. Supplemented by reference TRBV7-8 and TRBJ1-3, the full variable domain reads GAGVSQSPRYKVAKRGQDVALRCDPISGHVSLFWYQQALGQGPEFLTYFQNEAQLDKSGLPSDRFFAERPEGSVSTLKIQRTQQEDSAVYLCASSSEYRVVSGNTIYFGEGSWLTVV.

This chain joins TRBV7-3 and TRBJ1-1, with D perhaps matching TRBD1 (5 bases). The CDR3 loop spans 13 amino acids. Germline V gene lookup returns CDR1 SGHTA and CDR2 FQGTGA. The germline V and J ends were trimmed by 6 bases and 4 bases, with 12 bases remaining between them. The CDR3 protein is CASSVVGGTEAFF. DNA for the CDR3: TGTGCCAGCAGTGTAGTGGGGGGCACTGAAGCTTTCTTT.